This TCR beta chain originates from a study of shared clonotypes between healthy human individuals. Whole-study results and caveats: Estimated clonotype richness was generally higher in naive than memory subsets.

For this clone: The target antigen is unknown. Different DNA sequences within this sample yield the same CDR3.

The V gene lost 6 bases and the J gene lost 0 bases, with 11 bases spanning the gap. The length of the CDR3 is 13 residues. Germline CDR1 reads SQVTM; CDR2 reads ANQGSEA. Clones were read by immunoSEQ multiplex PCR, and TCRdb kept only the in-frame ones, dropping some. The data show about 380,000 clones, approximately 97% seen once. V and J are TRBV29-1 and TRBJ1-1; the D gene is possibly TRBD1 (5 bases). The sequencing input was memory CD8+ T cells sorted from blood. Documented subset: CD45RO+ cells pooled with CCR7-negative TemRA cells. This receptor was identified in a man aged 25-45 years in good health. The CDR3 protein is CSVAGRLNTEAFF. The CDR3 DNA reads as TGCAGCGTAGCGGGACGGTTGAACACTGAAGCTTTCTTT.